A single sample is the source of the 2 T cell receptor beta chains below, sequenced in a study of cytomegalovirus exposure and HLA in healthy donors. The primer mix had 60 Vbeta and 13 Jbeta primers. The table came from immunoSEQ multiplex PCR; TCRdb's copy has only in-frame clones and leaves some out. The repertoire holds over 150,000 clones, with 87% as singletons. The material sequenced was PBMCs. The receptors derive from a woman younger than 45 in good health and CMV-seronegative.

The chain recombines TRBV27 with TRBJ2-5; 8 bases map to TRBD2. Germline CDR1 and CDR2: MNHEY and SMNVEV (reference sequence). The V and J ends lost 9 bases and 5 bases, in that order; junction bases with no gene match: 14. CDR3 length equals 15 residues. Here the CDR3 reads CASPPPRGGGETQYF. CDR3 nucleotide sequence: TGTGCCAGTCCTCCTCCCCGGGGGGGCGGGGAGACCCAGTACTTC.

This rearrangement joins TRBV25-1 to TRBJ2-2; D might be TRBD1 (5 bases). Trimming took off 6 bases at V and 6 bases at J, with 20 bases between the two ends. The CDR3 sequence is 16 residues long. Germline V lookup: CDR1 MGHDK, CDR2 SYGVNS. The CDR3 loop reads CASSETGSRGAGELFF. CDR3 DNA: TGTGCCAGCAGCGAAACAGGTTCGAGAGGCGCCGGGGAGCTGTTTTTT. Filled out from reference TRBV25-1 and TRBJ2-2, the complete variable domain reads EADIYQTPRYLVIGTGKKITLECSQTMGHDKMYWYQQDPGMELHLIHYSYGVNSTEKGDLSSESTVSRIRTEHFPLTLESARPSHTSQYLCASSETGSRGAGELFFGEGSRLTVL.